A selection of T cell receptor beta chains follows, all from one sample in a study of cytomegalovirus exposure and HLA in healthy donors. Repertoires were generated with immunoSEQ multiplex PCR, while TCRdb's copy carries only in-frame clones and drops some. The sample has 150,000 or so clones, approximately 72% seen once; the top ten hold around 6.9%. Sequencing was carried out using PBMCs. The receptor set was obtained from a man between 40 and 49 years old in good health and CMV-seropositive. The CDR3 runs from the conserved cysteine through the conserved F or W. The D gene is left open where the match is weak. The size entry is marked missing in some rows and otherwise reads once, few, many or a size class.

abundance	v_gene	d_gene	j_gene	CDR3aa	CDR3nt
once	TRBV4-2	TRBD1	TRBJ2-7	CASRKSSRGYEQYF	TGTGCCAGCAGGAAGAGCTCCAGGGGGTACGAGCAGTACTTC
.	TRBV9	.	TRBJ1-6	CASSVWQARSPLHF	TGTGCCAGCAGCGTATGGCAGGCACGTTCACCCCTCCACTTT
.	TRBV29-1	.	TRBJ1-2	CSVFYRAGYTF	TGCAGCGTTTTCTACAGGGCTGGCTACACCTTC
.	TRBV14	.	TRBJ1-4	CASSQETGANEKLFF	TGTGCCAGCAGCCAAGAAACGGGAGCCAATGAAAAACTGTTTTTT
.	TRBV7-6	.	TRBJ2-5	CASSSLETQYF	TGTGCCAGCAGCTCCCTTGAGACCCAGTACTTC
.	TRBV19	.	TRBJ1-6	CASTEGSSYNSPLHF	TGTGCCAGCACTGAGGGTAGCTCCTATAATTCACCCCTCCACTTT
.	TRBV10-3	TRBD2	TRBJ2-3	CAIRGTERGPADTQYF	TGTGCCATCAGGGGGACTGAGCGGGGGCCTGCAGATACGCAGTATTTT
.	TRBV6-5	TRBD1	TRBJ2-1	CASSFPGQGDNEQFF	TGTGCCAGCAGTTTCCCGGGACAGGGGGACAATGAGCAGTTCTTC
.	TRBV18	.	TRBJ1-3	CASSIDTYGNTIYF	TGTGCCAGCTCAATCGACACTTACGGAAACACCATATATTTT
.	TRBV5-1	TRBD1	TRBJ1-4	CASSSRTGLNEKLFF	TGCGCCAGCAGCTCGCGGACAGGGCTTAATGAAAAACTGTTTTTT
.	TRBV7-8	TRBD2	TRBJ2-5	CASSSSPSASGGKETQYF	TGTGCCAGCAGCAGCTCCCCCTCGGCTAGCGGGGGGAAAGAGACCCAGTACTTC
.	TRBV27	.	TRBJ2-3	CASSLSWTPSTDTQYF	TGTGCCAGCAGTCTCAGCTGGACACCTAGCACAGATACGCAGTATTTT
.	TRBV7-9	TRBD2	TRBJ2-1	CASSYVAGGSEQFF	TGTGCCAGCAGCTACGTGGCGGGGGGGAGTGAGCAGTTCTTC
.	TRBV18	.	TRBJ1-2	CASSPRLAGIGRYGYTF	TGTGCCAGCTCACCACGGCTCGCGGGGATAGGGCGTTATGGCTACACCTTC
.	TRBV5-1	TRBD2	TRBJ2-7	CASSLGASGGAYEQYF	TGTGCCAGCAGCTTGGGAGCTAGCGGGGGGGCCTACGAGCAGTACTTC
.	TRBV10-3	.	TRBJ1-6	CAISDDGRSGPAGSPLHF	TGTGCCATCAGTGATGATGGTCGTTCAGGACCGGCGGGCTCACCCCTCCACTTT
few	TRBV5-8	.	TRBJ1-6	CASNLYSGVSPLHF	TGTGCCAGCAACCTCTACTCAGGGGTTTCACCCCTCCACTTT
.	TRBV7-2	TRBD1	TRBJ1-4	CASSPGQGATNEKLFF	TGTGCCAGCAGCCCCGGACAGGGAGCAACTAATGAAAAACTGTTTTTT
.	TRBV6-5	.	TRBJ1-2	CASSYAPRGGAYGYTF	TGTGCCAGCAGTTACGCCCCTCGGGGAGGCGCCTATGGCTACACCTTC
.	TRBV7-2	TRBD1	TRBJ1-2	CASSRTGDLYGYTF	TGTGCCAGCAGCCGGACAGGGGACCTTTATGGCTACACCTTC
.	TRBV7-2	.	TRBJ2-2	CASSLSTGELFF	TGTGCCAGCAGCCTAAGTACCGGGGAGCTGTTTTTT
.	TRBV11-1	.	TRBJ1-2	CASSAFEGGRESYGYTF	TGTGCCAGCAGCGCCTTCGAGGGGGGGCGTGAAAGCTATGGCTACACCTTC
.	TRBV4-2	.	TRBJ1-2	CASSQESGQFNRGGYTF	TGTGCCAGCAGCCAAGAAAGTGGCCAGTTCAATCGAGGAGGCTACACCTTC
.	TRBV6-6	.	TRBJ2-7	CASSYLSTYEQYF	TGTGCCAGCAGTTACCTCAGTACCTACGAGCAGTACTTC
.	TRBV7-8	.	TRBJ2-7	CASSPGTWLDEQYF	TGTGCCAGCAGCCCCGGGACTTGGTTGGACGAGCAGTACTTC
.	TRBV4-1	.	TRBJ1-5	CASSLYGPSEGPQHF	TGCGCCAGCAGCCTCTACGGACCCTCCGAGGGGCCCCAGCATTTT
.	TRBV5-1	TRBD1	TRBJ1-2	CASSLVRDRALPAAGYTF	TGCGCCAGCAGCTTGGTCCGGGACAGGGCCCTCCCGGCGGCTGGCTACACCTTC
.	TRBV5-4	.	TRBJ1-2	CASSQTANYGYTF	TGTGCCAGCAGCCAGACTGCTAACTATGGCTACACCTTC
.	TRBV6-6	.	TRBJ1-6	CASRADLGNSPLHF	TGTGCCAGCAGAGCGGACCTAGGGAATTCACCCCTCCACTTT
once	TRBV7-2	.	TRBJ2-5	CASSLSRFQETQYF	TGTGCCAGCAGCTTATCACGGTTCCAAGAGACCCAGTACTTC
.	TRBV21-1	.	TRBJ1-5	CASSKTNDQPQHF	TGTGCCAGCAGCAAGACAAATGATCAGCCCCAGCATTTT
medium-sized	TRBV9	.	TRBJ2-5	CASSVDSWETQYF	TGTGCCAGCAGCGTGGACAGTTGGGAGACCCAGTACTTC
few	TRBV2	TRBD1	TRBJ1-2	CASSEESYRGGYTF	TGTGCCAGCAGTGAAGAGTCTTACAGGGGTGGCTACACCTTC
.	TRBV7-9	.	TRBJ1-1	CASSLGEGDTEAFF	TGTGCCAGCAGCTTAGGGGAGGGAGACACTGAAGCTTTCTTT
.	TRBV4-1	.	TRBJ2-7	CASSQVAYEQYF	TGCGCCAGCAGCCAAGTCGCCTACGAGCAGTACTTC
.	TRBV5-1	.	TRBJ2-3	CASSPGQEGTQYF	TGCGCCAGCAGCCCTGGACAGGAGGGTACGCAGTATTTT
.	TRBV5-1	.	TRBJ2-5	CASSQFGHHQETQYF	TGCGCCAGCAGCCAATTCGGACACCACCAAGAGACCCAGTACTTC
.	TRBV14	.	TRBJ1-6	CASSQPTGPPHYNSPLHF	TGTGCCAGCAGCCAACCCACAGGGCCCCCCCATTATAATTCACCCCTCCACTTT
few	TRBV18	TRBD1	TRBJ2-7	CASSPRTGGEQYF	TGTGCCAGCTCACCACGAACAGGGGGCGAGCAGTACTTC
.	TRBV5-1	.	TRBJ2-1	CASSLAGSVSYNEQFF	TGCGCCAGCAGCTTGGCCGGAAGCGTCTCCTACAATGAGCAGTTCTTC
.	TRBV5-1	.	TRBJ2-5	CASSTGLNGQETQYF	TGCGCCAGCAGCACCGGACTTAACGGCCAAGAGACCCAGTACTTC
few	TRBV5-4	.	TRBJ1-2	CASSFERRESGYTF	TGTGCCAGCAGCTTCGAACGGAGGGAGTCAGGCTACACCTTC
.	TRBV9	TRBD2	TRBJ2-7	CASSVGRGARGHEQYF	TGTGCCAGCAGCGTAGGGCGGGGGGCGAGGGGCCACGAGCAGTACTTC
.	TRBV18	.	TRBJ1-5	CASSPTGSSNQPQHF	TGTGCCAGCTCACCAACAGGGAGTAGCAATCAGCCCCAGCATTTT
.	TRBV5-6	TRBD1	TRBJ2-7	CASSQGQGFGSYEQYF	TGTGCCAGCAGCCAGGGACAGGGGTTCGGATCCTACGAGCAGTACTTC
.	TRBV7-8	.	TRBJ1-2	CASSPLGGNYGYTF	TGTGCCAGCAGCCCCCTAGGGGGTAACTATGGCTACACCTTC
.	TRBV7-9	.	TRBJ1-3	CASSLGTARNTIYF	TGTGCCAGCAGCTTAGGTACAGCTCGAAACACCATATATTTT
.	TRBV19	TRBD1	TRBJ2-7	CASSIRDSYEQYF	TGTGCCAGTAGTATCCGGGACAGCTACGAGCAGTACTTC
few	TRBV2	.	TRBJ2-3	CASTAGASTDTQYF	TGTGCCAGCACGGCGGGGGCCAGCACAGATACGCAGTATTTT
.	TRBV30	.	TRBJ2-3	CAWSVRRYADTQYF	TGTGCCTGGAGTGTACGGAGATACGCAGATACGCAGTATTTT
.	TRBV7-2	TRBD1	TRBJ1-4	CASSRDRGNEKLFF	TGTGCCAGCAGCAGGGACAGGGGGAATGAAAAACTGTTTTTT
.	TRBV9	.	TRBJ2-7	CASSPNHHRAKDPYEQYF	TGTGCCAGCAGCCCTAACCACCACAGGGCAAAAGACCCCTACGAGCAGTACTTC
.	TRBV7-9	TRBD1	TRBJ2-2	CASSARDRENTGELFF	TGTGCCAGCAGCGCCCGGGACAGGGAGAACACCGGGGAGCTGTTTTTT
few	TRBV5-4	TRBD1	TRBJ1-6	CASSLDRGGSPLHF	TGTGCCAGCAGCTTGGACAGGGGTGGGTCACCCCTCCACTTT
.	TRBV30	TRBD2	TRBJ2-7	CAWSQLAGGYEQYF	TGTGCCTGGAGTCAACTAGCGGGGGGCTACGAGCAGTACTTC